Presented here are 14 T cell receptor beta chains from one specimen sequenced in a study of beta chain features in type 1 diabetes. Their specific antigens are unknown. Sequenced material consisted of expressed TCRB transcripts (all of the isolated RNA was reverse transcribed). The assay was immunoSEQ multiplex PCR, and TCRdb's table has in-frame clones only and misses some. Here the sample spans 200,000 to 300,000 clones, 11% being singletons. Notes on the study in general: In all four CD4+ subsets, TCRB CDR3 length was significantly, moderately reduced in type 1 diabetes.

Sequenced material: naive CD4+ T cells from blood. The receptors originated from a man aged 25 to 45 with type 1 diabetes.

The genes are TRBV19 and TRBJ1-2; D perhaps matches TRBD1 (6 bases). In germline, CDR1 is LNHDA, CDR2 SQIVND (reference sequence). The CDR3 sequence is 13 residues long. Between the trimmed V and J ends, which lost 5 bases and 5 bases, there was a span of 12 bases. CDR3 nucleotides: TGTGCCAGTAGTGTCGGACAGCTTTATGGCTACACCTTC. Translated, it gives CASSVGQLYGYTF.

This sequence joins TRBV6-5 and TRBJ2-3; TRBD2 is a possible D gene (5 bases). CDR1 and CDR2 (germline): MNHEY, SVGAGI. The CDR3 is 13 amino acids. The V end lost 2 bases, the J end lost 5 bases, and 8 bases lay between the germline ends. The CDR3 coding sequence is TGTGCCAGCAGTTACGGTCGGGGAGATACGCAGTATTTT. Amino acid sequence: CASSYGRGDTQYF.

This clone has just a few counts. V gene TRBV30 combines with J gene TRBJ2-3; tentatively, D is TRBD2 (6 bases). Trimming removed 3 bases at V and 0 bases at J, with 28 bases between. CDR1 is GTSNPN, CDR2 SVGIG, per germline (reference sequence). The CDR3 runs 20 residues. The chain's CDR3 is CAWSVLRGTVITTSTDTQYF. CDR3 nucleotide sequence: TGTGCCTGGAGCGTTTTACGCGGGACGGTCATAACAACCAGCACAGATACGCAGTATTTT.

The J gene is TRBJ2-3, the V gene TRBV5-1; TRBD1 aligns across 9 bases. Trimming took 4 bases from V and 4 from J; bases not matched to a gene: 4. Looked up from germline, CDR1 is SGHRS and CDR2 is YFSETQ. This CDR3 is built from 14 residues. CDR3 residues: CASSRDRAPDTQYF. The CDR3 nucleotides are TGCGCCAGCAGCAGGGACAGGGCTCCAGATACGCAGTATTTT.

This clone was detected a few times. The chain couples TRBV7-2 to TRBJ1-4, with a weak D call TRBD1 (5 bases). Germline V gene data show CDR1 as SGHTA and CDR2 as FQGNSA. The V end was cut by 6 bases, the J end by 0 bases, with 8 bases between. The CDR3 contains 14 residues. The CDR3, as DNA: TGTGCCAGCAGTCTACAGGCAACTAATGAAAAACTGTTTTTT. Protein product: CASSLQATNEKLFF.

This clone was detected a few times. This chain links TRBV19 with TRBJ2-3, with TRBD1 matching 7 bases. The CDR3 has 13 residues. V trimming: 10 bases; J trimming: 3 bases; junction bases outside the gene matches: 7. In germline, CDR1 is LNHDA, CDR2 SQIVND (reference sequence). The CDR3 sequence: CATRGQGTDTQYF. DNA for the CDR3: TGTGCCACGAGGGGGCAGGGGACAGATACGCAGTATTTT. The whole variable domain, filled in from reference TRBV19 and TRBJ2-3, reads DGGITQSPKYLFRKEGQNVTLSCEQNLNHDAMYWYRQDPGQGLRLIYYSQIVNDFQKGDIAEGYSVSREKKESFPLTVTSAQKNPTAFYLCATRGQGTDTQYFGPGTRLTVL.

This clone was observed a few times. J is TRBJ1-5 and V is TRBV19; the D gene is possibly TRBD1 (5 bases). Germline loops: CDR1 LNHDA, CDR2 SQIVND (reference sequence). This CDR3 is built from 14 residues. The ends were cut back, 7 bases at V and 1 base at J, with 11 bases in the middle. CDR3 in DNA: TGTGCCAGTAACGGGGGTTACAGCAATCAGCCCCAGCATTTT. Residues: CASNGGYSNQPQHF.

This clone was detected only a few times. V is TRBV7-2 and J is TRBJ2-3; 9 bases agree with TRBD1. CDR3 length: 16 amino acids. Per germline, CDR1 SGHTA and CDR2 FQGNSA. Trimming took 5 bases from V and 2 from J; bases not matched to a gene: 8. The CDR3 loop reads CASSAVGTGTTDTQYF. The DNA for the CDR3 is TGTGCCAGCAGCGCAGTTGGGACAGGGACCACAGATACGCAGTATTTT.

The chain joins TRBV6-5 to TRBJ2-1, with 13 bases identical to TRBD2. CDR3 length equals 14 residues. The ends lost 5 bases at V and 6 bases at J; junction bases unmatched: 1. Germline V gene sequence: CDR1 MNHEY, CDR2 SVGAGI. The CDR3 sequence: CASSRTSGGNEQFF. Here the CDR3 DNA reads TGTGCCAGCAGTCGGACTAGCGGGGGCAATGAGCAGTTCTTC.

The chain has TRBV6-1 and TRBJ2-5, with D possibly matching TRBD2 (5 bases). CDR1 and CDR2 from the germline V gene are MNHNS and SASEGT. This CDR3 has 13 residues. V lost 7 bases, J lost 2 bases, and 11 bases lay in between. CDR3 sequence reads: CASMEVFQETQYF. For the CDR3, the DNA is TGTGCCAGCATGGAGGTATTTCAAGAGACCCAGTACTTC.

The chain joins TRBV28 to TRBJ1-5; D remains ambiguous. Looked up from germline, CDR1 is MDHEN and CDR2 is SYDVKM. CDR3 size: 12 residues. Trimming cost V 2 bases and J 9 bases, with 8 bases left between them. CDR3 region: CASSLGRPPQHF. CDR3 DNA sequence: TGTGCCAGCAGTTTAGGGAGGCCGCCCCAGCATTTT.

This clone has more than one count but fewer than ten. The chain uses TRBV7-2 and TRBJ1-1; 7 positions agree with TRBD1. This CDR3 is 13 amino acids long. The V gene end was trimmed by 4 bases and the J gene end by 6 bases; junction bases not matched to a gene: 5. Germline lookup yields CDR1 SGHTA and CDR2 FQGNSA. CDR3: CASSSTGLAEAFF. The CDR3 DNA follows: TGTGCCAGCAGCTCGACAGGGCTCGCTGAAGCTTTCTTT.

The rearrangement uses TRBV2 and TRBJ1-1; D is perhaps TRBD1 (5 bases). Trimming left V 6 bases short and J 0 bases short, with 11 bases between. Germline CDR1 reads SNHLY; CDR2 reads FYNNEI. The CDR3 length is 14 residues. CDR3 sequence: CASSLTALNTEAFF. CDR3 DNA sequence: TGTGCCAGCAGCTTGACAGCCTTGAACACTGAAGCTTTCTTT. Complete variable domain (other parts from reference TRBV2 and TRBJ1-1): EPEVTQTPSHQVTQMGQEVILRCVPISNHLYFYWYRQILGQKVEFLVSFYNNEISEKSEIFDDQFSVERPDGSNFTLKIRSTKLEDSAMYFCASSLTALNTEAFFGQGTRLTVV.

As concerns this clone: The same CDR3 is also encoded by other DNA sequences in this sample. This sequence joins TRBV20-1 and TRBJ2-5; D perhaps matches TRBD1 (5 bases). The germline gives CDR1 DFQATT, CDR2 SNEGSKA (reference sequence). The V and J ends lost 2 bases and 4 bases respectively, with 5 bases between them. This CDR3 is built from 11 residues. CDR3 nucleotide sequence: TGCAGTGCTAGACAGGGAGAGACCCAGTACTTC. Protein product: CSARQGETQYF.